This TCR beta chain originates from a study of CD8 T cells in ankylosing spondylitis. Using quantitative 5'-RACE with molecular barcodes, the authors made TCR beta libraries. TCRdb reprocessed the 5' RACE reads via MiXCR and lists one record per CDR3 protein. Altogether 500,000 or so distinct CDR3 sequences are present, roughly 5.3% being singletons, with the ten largest covering 3% to 4%. Regarding this clonotype: Its target is unknown. One end of the junction is discordant with germline, which a read error may explain.

Germline V gene sequence: CDR1 DFQATT, CDR2 SNEGSKA (reference sequence). The CDR3 has 16 amino acids. Study results and limitations: A motif in TCR beta, a set of eight highly homologous variants, appeared characteristic of ankylosing spondylitis blood. Clones tied to disease were said to be significantly enriched in matched ankylosing spondylitis synovial fluid.

The J gene is TRBJ2-5, the V gene TRBV20-1, with D unresolved. The TCR sequence derives from a male donor with ankylosing spondylitis. The sequencing input was blood, either unsorted or a sorted T cell fraction (not recorded which). In DNA form, the CDR3 reads TGCTGTGCTAGAGATCTAAAGGCTAGAGCTATGGAGACCCAGTACTTC. Its protein is CCARDLKARAMETQYF.